A single count supports the clone carrying this T cell receptor beta chain. This specimen comes from a study of blood T cell repertoires in COVID-19. V was trimmed by 3 bases and J by 1 base, leaving 6 bases between them. This CDR3 is 13 amino acids long. CDR1 is PRHDT, CDR2 FYEKMQ, per germline (reference sequence). The table came from immunoSEQ multiplex PCR; TCRdb's copy has only in-frame clones and leaves some out. The sample lists nearly 110,000 clones; 71% were seen once. Source material: peripheral blood. The rearrangement uses TRBV13 and TRBJ1-1; D gene ambiguous. The sequence was obtained from a human donor with acute or convalescent COVID-19. The donor label of this sample is uncertain. CDR3 sequence: CASSLRANTEAFF. CDR3 in DNA: TGTGCCAGCAGCTTGCGGGCGAACACTGAAGCTTTCTTT.